Listed below are T cell receptor beta chains from one sample, sequenced in a study of cytomegalovirus exposure and HLA in healthy donors. Clones were read by immunoSEQ multiplex PCR, and TCRdb kept only the in-frame ones, dropping some. The sample includes about 200,000 clones, 82% seen only once; the top ten take 6.5%. Sequencing was carried out using PBMCs. The receptors originated from a woman in her forties or fifties in good health and CMV-seropositive. Both conserved end residues are part of each CDR3. Size is omitted from some rows. Given values are once, few, many or a class for expanded clones.

j_call v_call clone_size cdr3_aa
TRBJ2-2 TRBV7-8 . CASSRREGAGELFF
TRBJ1-5 TRBV7-9 . CASSPPGADSNQPQHF
TRBJ2-5 TRBV6-5 . CASTQRRGETQYF
TRBJ2-5 TRBV5-4 . CASSLERGIQETQYF
TRBJ1-5 TRBV19 . CASSNGVGQGVPNQPQHF
TRBJ2-3 TRBV5-4 few CASSFLRPSGSTDTQYF
TRBJ2-3 TRBV27 . CASSLVRGKKATPTDTQYF
TRBJ2-3 TRBV10-3 . CAISESGGTGNTQYF
TRBJ1-2 TRBV29-1 . CSAAGIAAEGYTF
TRBJ2-5 TRBV7-9 . CASSLGQGSPRSETQYF
TRBJ1-4 TRBV6-1 . CASSDLGQRFATNEKLFF
TRBJ1-6 TRBV2 few CASRTDRSSYNSPLHF
TRBJ1-4 TRBV10-3 once CAISESKGSGDEKLFF
TRBJ2-7 TRBV28 once CASSLPPPRLAGFSYEQYF
TRBJ1-1 TRBV28 . CASIGLGNTEAFF
TRBJ1-5 TRBV5-6 . CASSSGRGYQPQHF
TRBJ1-1 TRBV4-1 . CASSSRTVGPEAFF
TRBJ1-2 TRBV28 . CASSLFHRGQNYGYTF
TRBJ2-2 TRBV19 . CASSFVRDTGELFF
TRBJ1-1 TRBV7-9 . CASSHSGLGKAFF
TRBJ2-2 TRBV18 . CASSPLAGELTGELFF
TRBJ2-2 TRBV28 . CASSTTRGRNTGELFF
TRBJ2-7 TRBV28 . CASSFGGRGEQYF
TRBJ1-4 TRBV28 . CASSSYRGTNEKLFF
TRBJ1-1 TRBV6-5 . CASSYDRGRGTEAFF
TRBJ1-4 TRBV7-9 . CASSTGEKLFF
TRBJ2-7 TRBV19 . CASSPRQGSDEQYF